A single sample gave rise to the 3 T cell receptor beta chains below, sequenced in a study of T cells in Graves' hyperthyroidism and ophthalmopathy. TCR beta CDR3 region amplification was performed from RNA transcripts. The HTBI primer set served for first-round RT-PCR of the TCR CDR3. TCRdb itself ran the multiplex PCR reads through MiXCR, one entry per CDR3 protein. This table has hundreds of thousands of distinct CDR3 sequences, about 14% appearing once. Sequencing was done on a sample of blood. The receptors shown here come from a woman between 50 and 59 years old with Graves' ophthalmopathy.

The CDR3 region has the DNA TGTGCCAGCAGCTTAGTCGGACTAGCGGGAGGGGGCTCCTACAATGAGCAGTTCTTC. Protein sequence: CASSLVGLAGGGSYNEQFF. This sequence joins TRBV7-9 and TRBJ2-1; 15 positions match TRBD2. CDR1 and CDR2 (germline): SEHNR, FQNEAQ (reference sequence). This CDR3 comprises 19 residues. Losses at the gene ends were 1 base for V and 0 bases for J; bases not matched to a gene: 4.

This clonotype was counted many times. V and J are TRBV6-2 or TRBV6-3 and TRBJ1-2, with unresolved D. Germline CDR1 reads MNHEY; CDR2 reads SVGEGT. Trimming removed 6 bases at V and 4 bases at J, with 12 bases between. The CDR3 is 13 residues long. The CDR3 reads CASSPAGFYGYTF. CDR3 coding DNA: TGTGCCAGCAGCCCCGCGGGGTTCTATGGCTACACCTTC.

This clonotype appeared many times. The gene calls are TRBV28 and TRBJ1-2; tentative D call: TRBD1 (6 bases). The germline V and J ends were trimmed by 5 bases and 7 bases, with 20 bases remaining between them. The V gene's germline CDR1 is MDHEN and CDR2 SYDVKM. CDR3 length: 15 residues. The CDR3 here is CASSKGEDSAIGYTF. CDR3 nucleotides: TGTGCCAGCAGTAAAGGAGAGGACAGTGCGATTGGCTACACCTTC.